This T cell receptor (beta chain) was retrieved from a study of T cell responses to AZD1222 COVID-19 vaccine. Repertoires were generated with immunoSEQ multiplex PCR, while TCRdb's copy carries only in-frame clones and drops some. Here the sample spans roughly 190,000 clones, over 85% being singletons. This clone was counted a single time. This CDR3 is 14 amino acids long. V was pared by 4 bases and J by 11 bases, with 15 bases between. Germline CDR1 MGHRA, CDR2 YSYEKL. This chain connects TRBV4-1 to TRBJ1-6; TRBD1 might be the D (5 bases). This clonotype was sampled from an adult in good health. Sequencing was performed on peripheral blood, taken on day 0 of AZD1222 vaccination. CDR3 amino acids: CASSLGGQGPPLHF. The CDR3 DNA sequence: TGCGCCAGCAGCCTCGGAGGCCAGGGCCCACCCCTCCACTTT.